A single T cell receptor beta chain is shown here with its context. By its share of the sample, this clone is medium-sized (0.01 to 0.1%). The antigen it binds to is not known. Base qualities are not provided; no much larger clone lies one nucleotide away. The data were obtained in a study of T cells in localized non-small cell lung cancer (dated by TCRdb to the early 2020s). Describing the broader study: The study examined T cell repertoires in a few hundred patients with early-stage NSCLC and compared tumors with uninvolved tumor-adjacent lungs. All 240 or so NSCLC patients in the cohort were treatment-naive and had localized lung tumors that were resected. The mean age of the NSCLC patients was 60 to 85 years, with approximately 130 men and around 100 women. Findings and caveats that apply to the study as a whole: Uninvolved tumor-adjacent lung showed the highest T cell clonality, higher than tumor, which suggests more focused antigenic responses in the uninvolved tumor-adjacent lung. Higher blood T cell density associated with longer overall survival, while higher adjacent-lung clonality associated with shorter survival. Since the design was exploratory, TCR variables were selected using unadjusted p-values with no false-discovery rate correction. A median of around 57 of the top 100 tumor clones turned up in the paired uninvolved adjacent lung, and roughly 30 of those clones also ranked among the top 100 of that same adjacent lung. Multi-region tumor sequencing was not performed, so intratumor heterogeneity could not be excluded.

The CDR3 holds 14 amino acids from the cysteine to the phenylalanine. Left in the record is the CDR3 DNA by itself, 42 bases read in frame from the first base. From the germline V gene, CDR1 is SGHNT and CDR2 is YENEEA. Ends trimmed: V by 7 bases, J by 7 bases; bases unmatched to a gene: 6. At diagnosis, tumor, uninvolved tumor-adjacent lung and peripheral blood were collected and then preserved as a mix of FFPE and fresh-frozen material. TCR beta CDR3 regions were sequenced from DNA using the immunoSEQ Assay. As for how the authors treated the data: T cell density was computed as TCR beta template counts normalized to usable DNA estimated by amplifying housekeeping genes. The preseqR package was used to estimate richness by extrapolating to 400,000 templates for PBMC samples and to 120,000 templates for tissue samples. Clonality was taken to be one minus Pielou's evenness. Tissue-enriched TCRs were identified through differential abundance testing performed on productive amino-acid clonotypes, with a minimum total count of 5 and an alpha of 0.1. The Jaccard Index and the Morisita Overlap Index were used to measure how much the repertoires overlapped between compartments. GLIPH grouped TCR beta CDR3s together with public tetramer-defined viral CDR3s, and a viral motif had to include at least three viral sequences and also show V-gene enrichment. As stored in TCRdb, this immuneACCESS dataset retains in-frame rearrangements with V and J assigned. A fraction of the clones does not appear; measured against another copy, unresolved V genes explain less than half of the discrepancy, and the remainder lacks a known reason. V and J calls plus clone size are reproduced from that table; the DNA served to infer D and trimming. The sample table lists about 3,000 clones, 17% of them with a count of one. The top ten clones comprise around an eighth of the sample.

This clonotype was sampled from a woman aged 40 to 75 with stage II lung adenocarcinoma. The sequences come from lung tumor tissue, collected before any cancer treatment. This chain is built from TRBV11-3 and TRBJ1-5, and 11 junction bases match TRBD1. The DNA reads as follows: TGTGCCAGCACCCGGACAGGGGGCGAACAGCCCCAGCATTTT. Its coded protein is CASTRTGGEQPQHF.